This T cell receptor (beta chain) was recorded in a study of blood T cell repertoires in COVID-19. Study-level information: Samples of COVID-19 (acute and convalescent) were obtained from the United States, Italy and Spain. In each case, the material was cDNA or gDNA derived from T cells, B-cell-depleted T cells, or PBMCs.

Per the authors' pipeline: Amplifying reference gene primers gave estimates of nucleated cell counts. Repertoires were generated with immunoSEQ multiplex PCR, while TCRdb's copy carries only in-frame clones and drops some. That table gives V, J and clone size, and the DNA gave D and trimming. Of under 250,000 clones listed, more than 70% are singletons. The CDR3 consists of 17 residues. The V and J ends lost 4 bases and 2 bases, in that order; junction bases with no gene match: 11. Germline CDR1 reads SGDLS; CDR2 reads YYNGEE. The sequence was collected from a woman aged 45-65 years with acute or convalescent COVID-19. The chain employs TRBV9 and TRBJ2-1, with TRBD2 identical over 8 bases. Sequenced material: peripheral blood. The CDR3 nucleotides read TGTGCCAGCAGCTCTACAGCGGGAGTTCCCCCCTACAATGAGCAGTTCTTC. Translating gives CASSSTAGVPPYNEQFF.